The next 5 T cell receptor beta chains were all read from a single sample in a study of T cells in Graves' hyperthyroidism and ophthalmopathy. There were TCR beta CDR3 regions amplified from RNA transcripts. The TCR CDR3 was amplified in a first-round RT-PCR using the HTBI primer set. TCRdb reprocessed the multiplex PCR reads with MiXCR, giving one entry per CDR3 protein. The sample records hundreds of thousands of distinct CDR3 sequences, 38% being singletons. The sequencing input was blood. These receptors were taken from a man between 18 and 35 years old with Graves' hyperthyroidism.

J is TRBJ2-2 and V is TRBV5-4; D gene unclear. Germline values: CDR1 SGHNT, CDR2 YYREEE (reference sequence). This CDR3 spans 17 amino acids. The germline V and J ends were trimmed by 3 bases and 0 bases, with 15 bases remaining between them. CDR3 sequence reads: CASSSPVGPANTGELFF. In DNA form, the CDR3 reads TGTGCCAGCAGCTCACCCGTAGGACCTGCGAACACCGGGGAGCTGTTTTTT. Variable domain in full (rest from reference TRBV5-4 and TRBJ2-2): ETGVTQSPTHLIKTRGQQVTLRCSSQSGHNTVSWYQQALGQGPQFIFQYYREEENGRGNFPPRFSGLQFPNYSSELNVNALELDDSALYLCASSSPVGPANTGELFFGEGSRLTVL.

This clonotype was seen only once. CDR3 amino acids: CSVGWDRGYGYTF. The CDR3 nucleotides read TGCAGCGTGGGTTGGGACAGAGGCTATGGCTACACCTTC. This rearrangement joins TRBV29-1 to TRBJ1-2, with 7 bases matching TRBD1. V dropped 6 bases and J dropped 4; count of bases not matched to a gene: 8. Per the germline V gene, CDR1 is SQVTM and CDR2 is ANQGSEA. CDR3 length: 13 amino acids.

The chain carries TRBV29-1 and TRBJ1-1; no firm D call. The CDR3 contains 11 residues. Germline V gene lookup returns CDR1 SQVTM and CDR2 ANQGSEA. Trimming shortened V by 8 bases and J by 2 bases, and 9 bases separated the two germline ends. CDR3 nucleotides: TGCAGCTCCGCCTTCAACACTGAAGCTTTCTTT. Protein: CSSAFNTEAFF.

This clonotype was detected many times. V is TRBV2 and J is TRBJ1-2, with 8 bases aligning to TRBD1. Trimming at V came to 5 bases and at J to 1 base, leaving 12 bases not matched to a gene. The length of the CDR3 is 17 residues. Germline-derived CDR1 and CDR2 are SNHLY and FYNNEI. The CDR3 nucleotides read TGTGCCAGCAGTCCACCGGGACAGGCCCCTCTTAACTATGGCTACACCTTC. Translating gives CASSPPGQAPLNYGYTF.

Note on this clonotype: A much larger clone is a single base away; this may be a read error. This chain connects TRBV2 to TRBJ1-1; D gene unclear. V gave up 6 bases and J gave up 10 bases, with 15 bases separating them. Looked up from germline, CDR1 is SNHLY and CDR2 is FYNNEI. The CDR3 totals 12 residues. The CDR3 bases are TGTGCCAGCAGAGACCATATCCCGCGAGCTTTCTTT. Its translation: CASRDHIPRAFF.